The present T cell receptor (beta chain) was sequenced within a study of T cell responses to AZD1222 COVID-19 vaccine. In the study overall: Researchers grouped second doses given at about 4 or about 12 weeks into one pool. Study observations and caveats: Increases in Spike-specific TCR breadth and depth were seen after two AZD1222 doses.

To note about this clone: Its antigen is undetermined.

Trimming removed 4 bases at V and 0 bases at J, with 6 bases between. Germline V lookup: CDR1 WSHSY, CDR2 SAAADI. The CDR3 is made up of 13 amino acids. Clones were read by immunoSEQ multiplex PCR, and TCRdb kept only the in-frame ones, dropping some. The sample records roughly 67,000 clones, 88% being singletons. This TCR was sampled from an adult in good health. The V gene is TRBV10-2, the J gene TRBJ1-1; no clear D gene. The starting material was peripheral blood, obtained on day 0 of AZD1222 vaccination. DNA of the CDR3: TGCGCCAGCAGTGCGGATATGAACACTGAAGCTTTCTTT. Translation: CASSADMNTEAFF.